The 20 T cell receptor beta chains below come from one sample, sequenced in a study of T-cell reconstitution after alpha-beta-depleted transplantation in children. During its preparation, the TCRbeta library received unique molecular identifiers. TCRdb recomputed calls from the PCR reads with MiXCR, one row per CDR3 protein. The sample yields a few hundred thousand distinct CDR3 sequences, 25% to 30% seen once. The sample in question was PBMCs, obtained before TCRalphabeta/CD19-depleted stem cell transplant. The receptors come from a boy under three years old with Wiskott-Aldrich syndrome, due to receive a stem cell transplant.

The chain employs TRBV10-3 and TRBJ2-1; 9 bases agree with TRBD2. This CDR3 region has 15 residues. The J segment lost 5 bases and the V segment lost 6 bases, leaving 8 bases of the junction unmatched. Germline assignment: CDR1 ENHRY and CDR2 SYGVKD. This CDR3 reads CAIRPVVAGDNEQFF. DNA for the CDR3: TGTGCCATCAGGCCGGTGGTAGCGGGAGACAATGAGCAGTTCTTC.

This clonotype was counted only a few times. This chain links TRBV3-1 with TRBJ2-1; unclear D gene. The germline gives CDR1 LGHDT, CDR2 YNNKEL (reference sequence). The V and J ends lost 5 bases and 9 bases respectively, with 14 bases between them. CDR3 size: 13 residues. The CDR3 bases are TGTGCCAGCAGCTTCCGTGGAGTAGGTGAGCAGTTCTTC. Translation: CASSFRGVGEQFF.

The V and J genes are TRBV3-1 and TRBJ2-5; possible D gene TRBD2, 5 bases. Germline V CDR1 and CDR2: LGHDT, YNNKEL (reference sequence). This CDR3 is 14 amino acids long. The ends were cut back, 6 bases at V and 1 base at J, with 12 bases in the middle. The CDR3 nucleotides read TGTGCCAGCAGGGTAGCCGGAGGCCAAGAGACCCAGTACTTC. This gives the protein CASRVAGGQETQYF.

V is TRBV5-6 and J is TRBJ2-7, with D perhaps matching TRBD1 (6 bases). The ends were cut back, 5 bases at V and 5 bases at J, with 20 bases in the middle. The CDR3 is 15 residues long. Germline CDR1 is SGHDT and CDR2 is YYEEEE. The CDR3: CASRIRGNPSHEQYF. Here the CDR3 DNA reads TGTGCCAGCAGAATCAGGGGAAACCCAAGCCACGAGCAGTACTTC.

This clonotype turned up a few times. V is TRBV24-1 and J is TRBJ2-5, with D uncertain. Trimming removed 3 bases at V and 2 bases at J, with 15 bases between. CDR3 length: 16 residues. CDR1 is KGHDR and CDR2 is SFDVKD in the germline V gene. CDR3 sequence reads: CATSDPDLESQETQYF. CDR3 bases: TGTGCCACCAGTGATCCTGACCTGGAATCTCAAGAGACCCAGTACTTC.

A few counts support this clonotype. V and J are TRBV4-1 and TRBJ2-6; TRBD1 might be the D (6 bases). V shed 1 base and J shed 4 bases, with 8 bases lying between them. In germline, CDR1 is MGHRA, CDR2 YSYEKL. This CDR3 region has 15 residues. The DNA of the CDR3 is TGCGCCAGCAGCCAAGCAGGGGTCGGGGCCAACGTCCTGACTTTC. Protein sequence: CASSQAGVGANVLTF.

As DNA, the CDR3 is TGTGCCAGCAGCTTATGGGTTAGGTCGAGCTCCTACAATGAGCAGTTCTTC. Translation gives CASSLWVRSSSYNEQFF. This rearrangement joins TRBV7-8 to TRBJ2-1; D is uncertain. V lost 2 bases and J lost 0, with 14 bases in between. The germline V gene encodes CDR1 SGHVS and CDR2 FQNEAQ. The CDR3 is 17 amino acids.

The chain is built from TRBV5-1 and TRBJ2-7, with 7 nucleotides matching TRBD1. The CDR3 spans 19 residues. Germline V CDR1 and CDR2: SGHRS, YFSETQ. Unmatched junction bases numbered 19, after V lost 0 bases and J lost 4 bases. CDR3 in DNA: TGCGCCAGCAGCTTGGGGGCCCGGACAGGACAGCACAAGCTATACGAGCAGTACTTC. Its protein product is CASSLGARTGQHKLYEQYF.

This clonotype was found once. The chain has TRBV30 and TRBJ1-3, with D possibly being TRBD1 (5 bases). CDR1 and CDR2 (germline): GTSNPN, SVGIG (reference sequence). V shed 0 bases and J shed 16 bases, with 13 bases lying between them. This CDR3 is built from 11 residues. In DNA, the CDR3 is TGTGCCTGGAGTGTAGGAGGGACGAATTATTTT. It specifies CAWSVGGTNYF.

The chain has TRBV14 and TRBJ2-7; TRBD1 aligns across 7 bases. CDR3 length: 13 residues. With V trimmed by 3 bases and J by 6 bases, 5 bases remained unmatched. The germline V gene encodes CDR1 SGHDN and CDR2 FVKESK. In nucleotides, the CDR3 is TGTGCCAGCAGCCAGGGGACAGATACCGAGCAGTACTTC. It is translated as CASSQGTDTEQYF.

This chain joins TRBV29-1 and TRBJ2-1, with 7 positions matching TRBD2. This CDR3 is 13 amino acids long. Germline trimming cut 3 bases from V and 7 bases from J; bases unmatched to any gene: 6. CDR1 SQVTM and CDR2 ANQGSEA come from the germline V gene. CDR3 loop: CSVEELAGNEQFF. The CDR3 DNA is TGCAGCGTTGAGGAGTTAGCGGGTAATGAGCAGTTCTTC.

A few counts support this clonotype. The chain joins TRBV29-1 to TRBJ2-5; TRBD1 matches 9 bases. V lost 6 bases, J lost 2 bases, and 13 bases stayed unmatched. In germline, CDR1 is SQVTM, CDR2 ANQGSEA. The CDR3 covers 16 residues. The CDR3 loop is CSVRAPKTGGQETQYF. CDR3 DNA sequence: TGCAGCGTCCGCGCTCCGAAGACAGGGGGGCAAGAGACCCAGTACTTC.

The chain couples TRBV28 to TRBJ2-2; D gene unclear. V lost 6 bases and J lost 2, with 13 bases in between. The CDR3 consists of 15 residues. Germline V gives CDR1 MDHEN, CDR2 SYDVKM. CDR3 loop: CASRSIDQNTGELFF. The CDR3 nucleotides are TGTGCCAGCAGATCAATTGACCAAAACACCGGGGAGCTGTTTTTT. Full variable domain (outside the CDR3, taken from reference TRBV28 and TRBJ2-2): DVKVTQSSRYLVKRTGEKVFLECVQDMDHENMFWYRQDPGLGLRLIYFSYDVKMKEKGDIPEGYSVSREKKERFSLILESASTNQTSMYLCASRSIDQNTGELFFGEGSRLTVL.

This clonotype was seen a few times. The chain employs TRBV5-1 and TRBJ2-3; no clear D. CDR1 is SGHRS, CDR2 YFSETQ, per germline. The CDR3 length is 14 residues. Trimming removed 6 bases at V and 0 bases at J, with 11 bases between. CDR3 amino acids: CASTLIDSTDTQYF. CDR3 nucleotide sequence: TGCGCCAGCACCTTAATTGACAGCACAGATACGCAGTATTTT.

This clonotype was observed a few times. The genes are TRBV19 and TRBJ2-1, with D perhaps matching TRBD1 or TRBD2 (5 bases each). CDR3 length: 16 residues. With 1 base removed from V and 7 bases from J, the gap between germline ends came to 17 bases. CDR1 is LNHDA and CDR2 is SQIVND in the germline V gene (reference sequence). CDR3 sequence reads: CASSIGLGVGVNEQFF. CDR3 DNA: TGTGCCAGTAGTATAGGGTTGGGAGTGGGGGTAAATGAGCAGTTCTTC.

The chain has TRBV5-1 and TRBJ2-7; 15 bases are a match to TRBD2. This CDR3 is 18 amino acids long. Germline V gene lookup returns CDR1 SGHRS and CDR2 YFSETQ. The V gene end was trimmed by 0 bases and the J gene end by 6 bases; junction bases not matched to a gene: 10. The CDR3 DNA reads TGCGCCAGCAGCTTGGGAGGACTAGCGGGAGGGCCGATGTCCGAGCAGTACTTC. It translates to CASSLGGLAGGPMSEQYF.

The chain links TRBV11-3 to TRBJ2-2; 8 bases fit TRBD2. CDR3 length: 15 amino acids. Trimming removed 4 bases from V and 4 bases from J; junction bases left unmatched: 5. Germline V gene sequence: CDR1 SGHNT, CDR2 YENEEA. CDR3 nucleotide sequence: TGTGCCAGCAGCTCCTCGGGGGGGTGCACCGGGGAGCTGTTTTTT. Protein sequence: CASSSSGGCTGELFF. The whole variable domain, filled in from reference TRBV11-3 and TRBJ2-2, reads EAGVVQSPRYKIIEKKQPVAFWCNPISGHNTLYWYLQNLGQGPELLIRYENEEAVDDSQLPKDRFSAERLKGVDSTLKIQPAELGDSAVYLCASSSSGGCTGELFFGEGSRLTVL.

The V and J genes are TRBV5-1 and TRBJ2-7; no firm D call. Germline V gene lookup returns CDR1 SGHRS and CDR2 YFSETQ. This CDR3 contains 13 residues. Trimming left V 1 base short and J 2 bases short, with 7 bases between. The CDR3 here is CASSLSLPYEQYF. In nucleotides, the CDR3 is TGCGCCAGCAGCTTGAGCCTCCCCTACGAGCAGTACTTC.

This clonotype occurred a few times. V gene TRBV5-1 combines with J gene TRBJ2-1; the match to TRBD2 covers 7 bases. CDR1 and CDR2 from the germline V gene are SGHRS and YFSETQ. This CDR3 is 15 amino acids long. Unmatched junction bases numbered 6, after V lost 1 base and J lost 5 bases. The CDR3 spells CASSLFAGAHNEQFF. The CDR3 DNA is TGCGCCAGCAGCTTGTTCGCGGGAGCGCACAATGAGCAGTTCTTC.

This clonotype was recorded at least ten times. The chain couples TRBV12-3 or TRBV12-4 to TRBJ1-2; a possible D gene is TRBD1 (6 bases). CDR3 length: 12 amino acids. The ends were cut back, 5 bases at V and 5 bases at J, with 9 bases in the middle. Here the CDR3 reads CASSPGQYGYTF. CDR3 in DNA: TGTGCCAGCAGTCCTGGACAGTATGGCTACACCTTC.